These T cell receptor beta chains were read from a single sample in a study of blood T cells in healthy people across ages. TCRdb analysed the 5' RACE reads with MiXCR anew, one entry per CDR3 protein. Here the sample spans around 800,000 distinct CDR3 sequences, 25% to 30% being singletons. These sequences were also reported in another study, on T cells of mothers and their children.

The specimen was blood. The receptor set was obtained from a boy between 10 and 17 years old in good health. The CDR3 runs from the conserved cysteine through the conserved F or W. A D gene is named only where the DNA matches it firmly. A row's size may be missing; if present it is once, few, many or a size class.

NA	TRBV10-3	TRBJ1-1	NA	TGTGCCATCAGTGACTTCAAGCTAAACGCTGAAGCTTTCTTT	CAISDFKLNAEAFF
NA	TRBV6-2/TRBV6-3	TRBJ2-5	few	TGTGCCAGCAGAAAGGTCAGAACTCAAGAGACCCAGTACTTC	CASRKVRTQETQYF
TRBD1	TRBV6-1	TRBJ2-4	NA	TGTGCCAGCAGCGACAGGGGGCGAGTCAAAAACATTCAGTACTTC	CASSDRGRVKNIQYF
TRBD2	TRBV6-1	TRBJ2-1	NA	TGTGCCAGCAGTGAAGCGGTCGGGGGGGCCCCTGAGCAGTTCTTC	CASSEAVGGAPEQFF
NA	TRBV21-1	TRBJ1-4	NA	TGTGCCAGCAGACGAAGGGGCAGGGATAGGGAAAAACTGTTTTTT	CASRRRGRDREKLFF
TRBD1	TRBV29-1	TRBJ2-5	few	TGCAGCGTTGCCGAGGGGACAGGGGCAGAGACCCAGTACTTC	CSVAEGTGAETQYF
TRBD2	TRBV2	TRBJ2-5	few	TGTGCCAGCAGTGAGGGACTAGCGGGGGGGCGGGCGGAACAAGAGACCCAGTACTTC	CASSEGLAGGRAEQETQYF
NA	TRBV5-1	TRBJ2-5	NA	TGCGCCAGCAGGTCAAACAGGGAGACCCACTACTTC	CASRSNRETHYF
TRBD2	TRBV7-2	TRBJ2-3	NA	TGTGCCAGCAGCTCTATCGGGGGGACTAGCACAGATACGCAGTATTTT	CASSSIGGTSTDTQYF
NA	TRBV25-1	TRBJ2-5	few	TGTGCCAGCAGTGAACCTAGCGTCCTCCAAGAGACCCAGTACTTC	CASSEPSVLQETQYF
NA	TRBV10-3	TRBJ2-5	NA	TGTGCCATCAGTGAGGCGCACAGACAAGAGACCCAGTACTTC	CAISEAHRQETQYF
TRBD2	TRBV7-8	TRBJ2-1	NA	TGTGCCAGCAGCTTAATACAGGGACTAGCGGGGGGGCCCTTTGTGCAGTTCTTC	CASSLIQGLAGGPFVQFF
NA	TRBV5-1	TRBJ2-3	few	TGCGCCAGCAGCCCATGGGGTCCCAATAGGGGAGATACGCAGTATTTT	CASSPWGPNRGDTQYF
NA	TRBV5-1	TRBJ2-7	few	TGCGCCAGCAGCTTGGTCGATCCCGCCTACGAGCAGTACTTC	CASSLVDPAYEQYF
TRBD1	TRBV5-1	TRBJ1-4	NA	TGCGCCAGCAGCTTGGCCAGGGGGGATGAAAAACTGTTTTTT	CASSLARGDEKLFF
TRBD2	TRBV6-1	TRBJ2-1	few	TGTGCCAGCAGTCGCTCTAGCGGGGGAGACTACAATGAGCAGTTCTTC	CASSRSSGGDYNEQFF
NA	TRBV5-5	TRBJ1-1	NA	TGTGCCAGCAGCTTATTTGGGGCAGTTAAAGCTTTCTTT	CASSLFGAVKAFF
NA	TRBV9	TRBJ2-7	NA	TGTGCCAGCAGCGTAGCTGCCGCCGTCTCCTACGAGCAGTACTTC	CASSVAAAVSYEQYF
NA	TRBV13	TRBJ1-4	many	TGTGCCAGCAGCCCGACGGGGCGGCGGGATGAAAAACTGTTTTTT	CASSPTGRRDEKLFF
NA	TRBV4-1	TRBJ1-2	few	TGCGCCAGCAGCCACCACACCACTGGCTACACCTTC	CASSHHTTGYTF
NA	TRBV5-1	TRBJ2-1	NA	TGCGCCAGCAGCCCCCGCCCGGGACTCGTGAGCTCCTACAATGAGCAGTTCTTC	CASSPRPGLVSSYNEQFF
NA	TRBV19	TRBJ2-2	NA	TGTGCCAGTAGTATCGAGTCGAACACCGGGGAGCTGTTTTTT	CASSIESNTGELFF
NA	TRBV28	TRBJ1-5	many	TGTGCCAGCAGTCCGCCCGGCGGCAATCAGCCCCAGCATTTT	CASSPPGGNQPQHF
TRBD1	TRBV7-9	TRBJ1-2	NA	TGTGCCAGCAGCCGTTTAGGGACAGGGAAACATGGCTACACCTTC	CASSRLGTGKHGYTF
NA	TRBV7-8	TRBJ1-1	few	TGTGCCAGCATCCCTAGGCAGGGAACGGTCTCGGACACTGAAGCTTTCTTT	CASIPRQGTVSDTEAFF
NA	TRBV5-5	TRBJ1-3	NA	TGTGCCAGCAGCTTGGCCTTCCGAGGACCGTTAAACACCATATATTTT	CASSLAFRGPLNTIYF